These 13 T cell receptor beta chains originate from one sample sequenced in a study of T cells in Graves' hyperthyroidism and ophthalmopathy. Using RNA transcripts as the source, TCR beta CDR3 regions were amplified. The primer set for the first-round RT-PCR of the TCR CDR3 was HTBI. Each CDR3 protein is one row after TCRdb ran MiXCR on the multiplex PCR reads. The data hold over 500,000 distinct CDR3 sequences, with 16% observed a single time. Sequencing was carried out using blood. These receptors all stem from a woman between 25 and 40 years old with Graves' ophthalmopathy.

V is TRBV24-1 and J is TRBJ1-1; 9 positions match TRBD1. This CDR3 has 13 amino acids. Trimming took 8 bases from V and 6 from J; bases not matched to a gene: 6. Germline loops: CDR1 KGHDR, CDR2 SFDVKD. The CDR3 sequence is CATTGQGSPEAFF. CDR3 bases: TGTGCCACCACAGGACAGGGGAGCCCTGAAGCTTTCTTT.

The genes are TRBV18 and TRBJ2-5; D unresolved. The CDR3 is 14 residues long. Looked up from germline, CDR1 is KGHSH and CDR2 is LQKENI. The V and J ends lost 0 bases and 0 bases respectively, with 5 bases between them. CDR3 bases: TGTGCCAGCTCACCACCCGGACACCAAGAGACCCAGTACTTC. It encodes CASSPPGHQETQYF.

The chain joins TRBV28 to TRBJ1-6; the D is unclear. CDR1 and CDR2 from the germline V gene are MDHEN and SYDVKM. The CDR3 runs 15 residues. Trimming removed 5 bases at V and 7 bases at J, with 15 bases between. This chain's CDR3 is CASSPRRADNSPLHF. The CDR3 DNA is TGTGCCAGCAGTCCCAGGAGGGCGGACAATTCACCCCTCCACTTT. Combining the CDR3 with reference TRBV28 and TRBJ1-6 gives the whole variable domain DVKVTQSSRYLVKRTGEKVFLECVQDMDHENMFWYRQDPGLGLRLIYFSYDVKMKEKGDIPEGYSVSREKKERFSLILESASTNQTSMYLCASSPRRADNSPLHFGNGTRLTVT.

This clonotype was found once. The V call is TRBV7-2, the J call TRBJ2-5, with D perhaps assigned TRBD1 or TRBD2 (5 bases each). The germline V gene has CDR1 SGHTA and CDR2 FQGNSA. V was cut by 5 bases and J by 3 bases, with 16 bases left in between. The CDR3 is made up of 15 amino acids. This CDR3 reads CASSERGPREETQYF. The DNA for the CDR3 is TGTGCCAGCAGCGAACGGGGACCCAGAGAAGAGACCCAGTACTTC.

The rearrangement joins TRBV5-1 to TRBJ2-3; TRBD2 aligns across 9 bases. V lost 0 bases and J lost 4; bases outside the gene matches: 9. This CDR3 has 17 amino acids. Per germline, CDR1 SGHRS and CDR2 YFSETQ. In DNA, the CDR3 is TGCGCCAGCAGCTTGGGACGGTCTAGCGGGACCTCAGATACGCAGTATTTT. Protein: CASSLGRSSGTSDTQYF.

This clonotype was found a few times. The CDR3 DNA reads as TGCAGCGTTTCTTTGACAGGGGACTATGGCTACACCTTC. It yields the protein CSVSLTGDYGYTF. The V and J genes are TRBV29-1 and TRBJ1-2; the match to TRBD1 covers 8 bases. The J segment lost 3 bases and the V segment lost 5 bases, leaving 5 bases of the junction unmatched. The CDR3 consists of 13 residues. Per germline, CDR1 SQVTM and CDR2 ANQGSEA. Drawing the rest from reference TRBV29-1 and TRBJ1-2, the complete variable domain is SAVISQKPSRDICQRGTSLTIQCQVDSQVTMMFWYRQQPGQSLTLIATANQGSEATYESGFVIDKFPISRPNLTFSTLTVSNMSPEDSSIYLCSVSLTGDYGYTFGSGTRLTVV.

The V gene is TRBV18, the J gene TRBJ2-3; 7 positions match TRBD1. The CDR3 totals 15 residues. Looked up from germline, CDR1 is KGHSH and CDR2 is LQKENI. Trimming removed 6 bases from V and 4 bases from J; junction bases left unmatched: 10. The CDR3 is CASSRQGEGADTQYF. The DNA for the CDR3 is TGTGCCAGCTCGCGACAGGGCGAGGGTGCAGATACGCAGTATTTT. The variable domain in full, completed from reference TRBV18 and TRBJ2-3, reads NAGVMQNPRHLVRRRGQEARLRCSPMKGHSHVYWYRQLPEEGLKFMVYLQKENIIDESGMPKERFSAEFPKEGPSILRIQQVVRGDSAAYFCASSRQGEGADTQYFGPGTRLTVL.

This clonotype was recorded many times. The chain recombines TRBV12-3 or TRBV12-4 with TRBJ2-7, with 10 bases lining up with TRBD1. V was clipped by 7 bases and J by 2 bases; unmatched bases: 5. The CDR3 totals 14 residues. The DNA of the CDR3 is TGTGCCAGCACCGCCGGGACAGGGGCCTACGAGCAGTACTTC. This codes for CASTAGTGAYEQYF.

Ten or more counts support this clonotype. The chain recombines TRBV28 with TRBJ2-7, with D possibly TRBD2 on 5 matching bases. The germline V and J ends were trimmed by 5 bases and 3 bases, with 20 bases remaining between them. Germline CDR1 MDHEN, CDR2 SYDVKM. The CDR3 is 16 residues long. CDR3 region: CASSLRTHKVGYEQYF. Written as DNA, the CDR3 is TGTGCCAGCAGTCTCCGGACTCATAAAGTTGGCTACGAGCAGTACTTC.

This clonotype has at least ten counts. V gene TRBV20-1 combines with J gene TRBJ1-1; D gene uncertain. Germline V gene sequence: CDR1 DFQATT, CDR2 SNEGSKA (reference sequence). The CDR3 extends over 14 amino acids. V was clipped by 5 bases and J by 0 bases, with 13 bases between them. DNA of the CDR3: TGCAGTGCTGATTCTGTGAACCTGAACACTGAAGCTTTCTTT. Protein sequence: CSADSVNLNTEAFF.

This clonotype was observed a few times. The chain uses TRBV2 and TRBJ1-3, with TRBD1 matching 8 bases. This CDR3 comprises 15 residues. The germline V gene has CDR1 SNHLY and CDR2 FYNNEI. V was clipped by 7 bases and J by 4 bases; unmatched bases: 9. The CDR3 here is CASIEDRASGNTIYF. As DNA, the CDR3 is TGTGCCAGCATCGAGGACAGGGCATCAGGAAACACCATATATTTT.

Ten or more counts support this clonotype. The gene calls are TRBV18 and TRBJ1-4; D unresolved. Germline CDR1 and CDR2: KGHSH and LQKENI. Trimming pared 8 bases from V and 0 bases from J, leaving 10 bases between. There are 14 residues in the CDR3. This CDR3 is CASSPTATNEKLFF. The DNA for the CDR3 is TGTGCCAGCAGTCCCACCGCAACTAATGAAAAACTGTTTTTT. The whole variable domain, filled in from reference TRBV18 and TRBJ1-4, reads NAGVMQNPRHLVRRRGQEARLRCSPMKGHSHVYWYRQLPEEGLKFMVYLQKENIIDESGMPKERFSAEFPKEGPSILRIQQVVRGDSAAYFCASSPTATNEKLFFGSGTQLSVL.

This clonotype was observed a few times. The chain recombines TRBV6-1 with TRBJ1-4; no clear D gene. Germline CDR1 is MNHNS and CDR2 is SASEGT. With 2 bases removed from V and 3 bases from J, the gap between germline ends came to 7 bases. The CDR3 is 14 residues long. This CDR3 reads CASSEYGPNEKLFF. DNA of the CDR3: TGTGCCAGCAGTGAATACGGACCTAATGAAAAACTGTTTTTT.